The 5 T cell receptor beta chains below all came from one sample that was sequenced in a study of blood T cell repertoires in COVID-19. The assay was immunoSEQ multiplex PCR, and TCRdb's table has in-frame clones only and misses some. The profile shows about 35,000 clones, more than 75% of them singletons. Sample: peripheral blood. These receptors all stem from a man at least 80 years old with active or convalescent COVID-19.

This chain connects TRBV11-2 to TRBJ2-3; no firm D call. Between the trimmed V and J ends, which lost 1 base and 2 bases, there was a span of 4 bases. This CDR3 is 13 amino acids long. The germline V gene has CDR1 SGHAT and CDR2 FQNNGV. The CDR3 DNA reads as TGTGCCAGCAGCTTAGCTTTCACAGATACGCAGTATTTT. Translation: CASSLAFTDTQYF.

The chain joins TRBV28 to TRBJ2-6; weak D call: TRBD1 (5 bases). The CDR3 length is 17 residues. V was trimmed by 4 bases and J by 2 bases, leaving 15 bases between them. Germline assignment: CDR1 MDHEN and CDR2 SYDVKM. CDR3 in DNA: TGTGCCAGCAGTTACGGCAGGGCCCCCACTGGGGCCAACGTCCTGACTTTC. It translates to CASSYGRAPTGANVLTF.

The CDR3 bases are TGTGCCAGCAGCTTTAGCGGGAGAACAGATACGCAGTATTTT. Encoded protein: CASSFSGRTDTQYF. This sequence joins TRBV11-2 and TRBJ2-3, with 9 bases aligning to TRBD2. This CDR3 comprises 14 residues. The ends lost 3 bases at V and 3 bases at J; junction bases unmatched: 1. CDR1 is SGHAT, CDR2 FQNNGV, per germline.

This chain links TRBV19 with TRBJ2-7, with D possibly being TRBD2 (7 bases). Germline CDR1 reads LNHDA; CDR2 reads SQIVND (reference sequence). The CDR3 runs to 12 residues. With 6 bases removed from V and 6 bases from J, the gap between germline ends came to 12 bases. This chain's CDR3 is CASSPGEGEQYF. DNA for the CDR3: TGTGCCAGTAGCCCAGGGGAGGGCGAGCAGTACTTC.

The rearrangement joins TRBV27 to TRBJ1-5; the D is unclear. The length of the CDR3 is 14 residues. Deletions cut 5 bases from V and 3 bases from J, with 11 bases between. Germline V CDR1 and CDR2: MNHEY, SMNVEV (reference sequence). CDR3 residues: CASSERHTNQPQHF. The CDR3 DNA reads TGTGCCAGCAGTGAAAGACACACCAATCAGCCCCAGCATTTT.